The clone carrying this T cell receptor beta chain occurred a few times. Its specificity is unknown. In patients aged 18 to 65, hyperthyroidism was newly diagnosed, with duration under 2 months. It was 8.5 to 10 ml of fresh peripheral blood that supplied the PBMCs. V was clipped by 6 bases and J by 9 bases; unmatched bases: 8. Germline assignment: CDR1 MNHNS and CDR2 SASEGT. The CDR3 contains 13 residues. The data stem from a study of T cells in Graves' hyperthyroidism and ophthalmopathy. Notes on the study in general: Blood samples included most of the expanded thyroid clonotypes exceeding 0.001. Ophthalmopathy was predicted by the model a median of 6.5 months ahead of onset.

RNA transcripts gave rise to amplified TCR beta CDR3 regions. The HTBI primer set was used in a first-round RT-PCR of the TCR CDR3. TCRdb called the multiplex PCR reads again in MiXCR, with one record for every CDR3 protein. The sample holds about 620,000 distinct CDR3 sequences; about a sixth are singletons and the top ten take 3.5% to 4%. The origin of this receptor is a woman under 40 with Graves' hyperthyroidism. The J gene is TRBJ1-5, the V gene TRBV6-1, with 7 bases lining up with TRBD1. The sample consisted of blood. The CDR3 region has the DNA TGTGCCAGCAGCCGGGACAGTGGCAGGCCCCAGCATTTT. Translating it yields CASSRDSGRPQHF.